Sequencing of this TCR beta chain was carried out in a study of cytomegalovirus exposure and HLA in healthy donors. Study-level points and caveats: Indistinguishability led to the exclusion of some V segments, TRBV6-2 and TRBV6-3 included. TCR beta V- and J-gene trimming, according to a later analysis, was linked to a missense DCLRE1C variant. Analysis performed later showed TCR beta chains linked to HLA being more clonally expanded than equally common others. The study designated 150 or so TCR beta chains cytomegalovirus-associated.

V was pared by 4 bases and J by 9 bases, with 10 bases of the junction left unmatched. This CDR3 has 15 residues. Looked up from germline, CDR1 is SGDLS and CDR2 is YYNGEE. PCR amplification relied on 60 Vbeta primers (plus 13 Jbeta primers). Repertoires were generated with immunoSEQ multiplex PCR, while TCRdb's copy carries only in-frame clones and drops some. The top ten hold 2.5% to 3.5% of the sample, which has about 110,000 clones, about 80% seen once. On this clone: Its antigen is not identified.

The origin of this receptor is a woman aged 18-29 years in good health and CMV-seropositive. Sample: PBMCs. The chain has TRBV9 and TRBJ2-1; 10 nucleotides align to TRBD2. The CDR3: CASSPIAGGYFEQFF. The DNA of the CDR3 is TGTGCCAGCAGCCCGATAGCGGGAGGATATTTTGAGCAGTTCTTC.